This is a list of T cell receptor beta chains from one sample in a study of cytomegalovirus exposure and HLA in healthy donors. Measured with immunoSEQ multiplex PCR; TCRdb has only the in-frame clones, and not every one. The sample shows approximately 70,000 clones, roughly 92% of them seen only once. The sequencing sample was made of PBMCs. These receptors were collected from a woman under 30 in good health and CMV-seronegative. Each CDR3 is given with its conserved first and last residue. A D gene is named only where the DNA matches it firmly. Clone size is stated in some rows and not others, as once, few, many or a class when expanded.

j_call clone_size v_call d_call cdr3_length cdr3_nt cdr3_aa
TRBJ1-5 . TRBV4-2 . 13 TGTGCCAGCAGCCAAGACCGGTATCAGCCCCAGCATTTT CASSQDRYQPQHF
TRBJ1-2 . TRBV28 TRBD1 17 TGTGCCAGCAGTTCGCCGGGACAGGGGCCCGTAGGCTATGGCTACACCTTC CASSSPGQGPVGYGYTF
TRBJ2-3 . TRBV10-3 TRBD1 16 TGTGCCATCAGTGAGTCTCAGGGGGTGGTTGGAGATACGCAGTATTTT CAISESQGVVGDTQYF
TRBJ1-2 . TRBV5-4 . 13 TGTGCCAGCAGCCTCGGGGGGTCCTATGGCTACACCTTC CASSLGGSYGYTF
TRBJ1-2 . TRBV15 . 14 TGTGCCACCAGCAGAGGGGCAGGGGCGCCTGGCTACACCTTC CATSRGAGAPGYTF
TRBJ2-1 . TRBV30 TRBD2 14 TGTGCCTGGAGTTGGGGGGGTGGAAACAATGAGCAGTTCTTC CAWSWGGGNNEQFF
TRBJ2-7 . TRBV9 . 15 TGTGCCAGCAGCGTAGGTCAGGGGTCTCCTTACGAGCAGTACTTC CASSVGQGSPYEQYF
TRBJ2-4 few TRBV7-8 TRBD2 14 TGTGCCAGCAGCTTAGCCGCGGGGGTAAACATTCAGTACTTC CASSLAAGVNIQYF
TRBJ1-5 . TRBV19 . 14 TGTGCCAGTAGCAGGGCAGGGGGCAATCAGCCCCAGCATTTT CASSRAGGNQPQHF
TRBJ1-1 . TRBV7-2 TRBD1 13 TGTGCCAGCAGCCGACAGGGGATCACTGAAGCTTTCTTT CASSRQGITEAFF
TRBJ2-3 . TRBV7-6 . 16 TGTGCCAGCAGCCTCTCCCTAAGCGGGAGCACAGATACGCAGTATTTT CASSLSLSGSTDTQYF
TRBJ1-1 . TRBV10-3 . 16 TGTGCCATCAGTGGGACTTCCGGGACACCGAACACTGAAGCTTTCTTT CAISGTSGTPNTEAFF
TRBJ1-5 . TRBV30 . 14 TGTGCCTGGAGTCTGGGGGGTGGCAATCAGCCCCAGCATTTT CAWSLGGGNQPQHF
TRBJ2-4 . TRBV7-6 TRBD1 16 TGTGCCAGCAGCTCGACAGGGGAGAAAGCCAAAAACATTCAGTACTTC CASSSTGEKAKNIQYF
TRBJ2-5 . TRBV15 TRBD1 17 TGTGCCACCAGCAGAAAAGAGGGACAGCCCTTGAAAGGGACCCAGTACTTC CATSRKEGQPLKGTQYF
TRBJ2-2 . TRBV5-4 . 13 TGTGCCAGCATCCTCCGGGGGACCGGGGAGCTGTTTTTT CASILRGTGELFF
TRBJ1-2 . TRBV5-8 . 15 TGTGCCAGCAGCCACTCCGCGAGGAATAACTATGGCTACACCTTC CASSHSARNNYGYTF
TRBJ1-5 . TRBV28 . 11 TGTGCCAGCAGTTCTATTCAGCCCCAGCATTTT CASSSIQPQHF
TRBJ1-1 . TRBV7-9 . 15 TGTGCCAGCAGCTTAGGCGCGGGGCGAGGAACTGAAGCTTTCTTT CASSLGAGRGTEAFF
TRBJ2-3 . TRBV10-3 TRBD2 16 TGTGCCATCAGTGGCCGTGCGGGGGGGCCGATAGATACGCAGTATTTT CAISGRAGGPIDTQYF
TRBJ2-1 . TRBV28 TRBD2 12 TGTGCCAGCAGTTTATTGGGACTACTGGAGTTCTTC CASSLLGLLEFF
TRBJ1-1 . TRBV2 . 16 TGTGCCAGCAGTGAAGCGAGCGGACAGATGAACACTGAAGCTTTCTTT CASSEASGQMNTEAFF
TRBJ2-3 . TRBV11-2 TRBD2 18 TGTGCCAGCAGCCTGCTCCCGGGACTAGCGGGGCGCACAGATACGCAGTATTTT CASSLLPGLAGRTDTQYF
TRBJ1-1 . TRBV5-4 TRBD1 16 TGTGCCAGCAGCGTAGGGGGCGGTAGATTAAACACTGAAGCTTTCTTT CASSVGGGRLNTEAFF
TRBJ2-1 . TRBV27 TRBD2 16 TGTGCCAGCAGTCTATATACTAGCGAACCCTACAATGAGCAGTTCTTC CASSLYTSEPYNEQFF
TRBJ1-4 once TRBV27 . 15 TGTGCCAGCAGTTTATCGGGCCTAAAGGGGGAAAAACTGTTTTTT CASSLSGLKGEKLFF
TRBJ2-1 . TRBV27 TRBD2 15 TGTGCCAGCAGTTTAACTAGCGGGGGGGACCATGAGCAGTTCTTC CASSLTSGGDHEQFF
TRBJ1-1 once TRBV7-2 . 13 TGTGCCAGCAGCTTAGCTGCGATGAGGGCGGCTTTCTTT CASSLAAMRAAFF
TRBJ2-1 few TRBV5-1 . 15 TGCGCCAGCAGCTTGGTGGGCGACCTTTACAATGAGCAGTTCTTC CASSLVGDLYNEQFF
TRBJ1-1 once TRBV4-1 . 16 TGCGCCAGCAGCCAAGATTGGTCCGGGAGGAACACTGAAGCTTTCTTT CASSQDWSGRNTEAFF
TRBJ2-7 . TRBV27 TRBD2 14 TGTGCCACTGCTCTAACGGGGGGGTACTACGAGCAGTACTTC CATALTGGYYEQYF
TRBJ1-5 . TRBV30 . 15 TGTGCCTGGAGTGAAGGAACAGGGCCTAGGCAGCCCCAGCATTTT CAWSEGTGPRQPQHF
TRBJ2-7 . TRBV19 . 14 TGTGCCAGTAGTATCACTGGGAGCTCCTACGAGCAGTACTTC CASSITGSSYEQYF
TRBJ1-6 . TRBV28 TRBD1 17 TGTGCCAGCAACCGGGGGCCGGACAGGGCCTTCCAATCACCCCTCCACTTT CASNRGPDRAFQSPLHF
TRBJ1-1 . TRBV11-2 . 15 TGTGCCAGCAGCTTATCTCTTGAGACAGAAACTGAAGCTTTCTTT CASSLSLETETEAFF
TRBJ2-3 . TRBV7-2 . 15 TGTGCCAGCAGCTTAGCGGGGAGATACACAGATACGCAGTATTTT CASSLAGRYTDTQYF
TRBJ1-3 once TRBV18 . 14 TGTGCCAGCTCACCACCCACAGGGGGAAACACCATATATTTT CASSPPTGGNTIYF
TRBJ1-5 . TRBV14 . 17 TGTGCCAGCAGCCAATTGGGAGACCAGGCGATCAATCAGCCCCAGCATTTT CASSQLGDQAINQPQHF
TRBJ1-5 . TRBV4-2 . 14 TGTGCCAGCAGCCAACAGGGTAGCAATCAGCCCCAGCATTTT CASSQQGSNQPQHF
TRBJ2-1 once TRBV5-1 . 15 TGCGCCAGCAGCTTGGTAGGACAGACCTACAATGAGCAGTTCTTC CASSLVGQTYNEQFF
TRBJ1-4 . TRBV28 . 14 TGTGCCAGCAGCGTTGCGGGGACTAATGAAAAACTGTTTTTT CASSVAGTNEKLFF
TRBJ2-3 few TRBV6-4 TRBD2 19 TGTGCCAGCAGTGACTCGGGGACTAGCGGGGGGTCTAGCACAGATACGCAGTATTTT CASSDSGTSGGSSTDTQYF
TRBJ2-1 . TRBV19 TRBD2 18 TGTGCCAGTAGTAAAGGACTAGCGGGGGAGCAGGGATACAATGAGCAGTTCTTC CASSKGLAGEQGYNEQFF
TRBJ2-2 . TRBV9 . 14 TGTGCCAGCAGCGTAGGGAGGAGAACCGGGGAGCTGTTTTTT CASSVGRRTGELFF
TRBJ2-3 once TRBV21-1 . 17 TGTGCCAGCAGCACGACCCTACGGGGGGGCCTAAGGGATACGCAGTATTTT CASSTTLRGGLRDTQYF
TRBJ2-7 . TRBV9 TRBD2 14 TGTGCCAGCATCAGACTAGCGGGGGCATACGAGCAGTACTTC CASIRLAGAYEQYF
TRBJ2-1 . TRBV7-2 . 13 TGTGCCAGCAGCCTTATGCGAGATTATGAGCAGTTCTTC CASSLMRDYEQFF
TRBJ2-5 . TRBV28 TRBD2 16 TGTGCCAGCAGTACCGTAGCGGGGGGCTCCCCAGGGACCCAGTACTTC CASSTVAGGSPGTQYF
TRBJ2-1 . TRBV5-4 TRBD2 17 TGTGCCAGCAGCACCGGGACTAGCGGGGGGGAGGGCAATGAGCAGTTCTTC CASSTGTSGGEGNEQFF
TRBJ2-3 . TRBV6-4 . 14 TGTGCCAGCAAACTACTAGGCCCCACGGATACGCAGTATTTT CASKLLGPTDTQYF